These 21 T cell receptor beta chains share one sample of origin, sequenced in a study of shared T cell receptors in the human thymus. Repertoires were generated with immunoSEQ multiplex PCR, while TCRdb's copy carries only in-frame clones and drops some. The sample shows hundreds of thousands of clones, roughly 88% of them seen only once. The sample also formed part of further work on human thymus T cells.

Sequencing input: thymocytes. These receptors were obtained from a girl under three years old with a congenital heart defect.

This clone was counted between two and nine times. This chain joins TRBV6-1 and TRBJ1-6; the D gene is possibly TRBD1 (6 bases). Trimming cost V 8 bases and J 7 bases, with 15 bases left between them. Germline loops: CDR1 MNHNS, CDR2 SASEGT. The CDR3 covers 14 residues. The CDR3, as DNA: TGTGCCAGCGATGTGGGACATCTAAATTCACCCCTCCACTTT. Its protein is CASDVGHLNSPLHF.

CDR3 DNA sequence: TGTGCCATCAGTGAGTCGCGAGTGGGGAGTAACACTGAAGCTTTCTTT. Protein: CAISESRVGSNTEAFF. The chain combines TRBV10-3 with TRBJ1-1; no reliable D call. V was shortened by 0 bases and J by 2 bases, with 13 bases between the two germline ends. CDR3 length equals 16 residues. CDR1 and CDR2 from the germline V gene are ENHRY and SYGVKD.

The rearrangement uses TRBV29-1 and TRBJ1-2, with TRBD1 matching over 8 bases. Per the germline V gene, CDR1 is SQVTM and CDR2 is ANQGSEA. The V and J ends lost 4 bases and 4 bases, in that order; junction bases with no gene match: 17. The CDR3 loop spans 17 amino acids. The CDR3 bases are TGCAGCGTTGCTCGGACAGGGCCGAACCACCCGATCTATGGCTACACCTTC. Protein product: CSVARTGPNHPIYGYTF.

J is TRBJ1-6 and V is TRBV6-5; D is perhaps TRBD1 (5 bases). V was cut by 6 bases and J by 8 bases, with 11 bases left in between. The CDR3 length is 13 residues. Germline V gene sequence: CDR1 MNHEY, CDR2 SVGAGI. The CDR3 here is CASRGLGDSPLHF. Here the CDR3 DNA reads TGTGCCAGCAGGGGGCTAGGGGATTCACCCCTCCACTTT.

The rearrangement joins TRBV6-5 to TRBJ2-7; the D gene is possibly TRBD1 (5 bases). Germline CDR1 is MNHEY and CDR2 is SVGAGI. V gave up 5 bases and J gave up 5 bases, with 10 bases separating them. The CDR3 has 12 residues. CDR3: CASSQGLNEQYF. CDR3 bases: TGTGCCAGCAGTCAGGGTTTAAACGAGCAGTACTTC.

The CDR3 sequence is CASSQQGAVNEQFF. CDR3 DNA: TGTGCCAGCAGCCAACAGGGGGCGGTCAATGAGCAGTTCTTC. The gene calls are TRBV14 and TRBJ2-1; 8 positions match TRBD1. This CDR3 region has 14 residues. The trim removed 2 bases at V and 6 bases at J, leaving 3 bases unmatched. Germline CDR1 reads SGHDN; CDR2 reads FVKESK.

The J gene is TRBJ2-5, the V gene TRBV5-4; 10 positions match TRBD2. CDR1 is SGHNT, CDR2 YYREEE, per germline (reference sequence). This CDR3 spans 18 amino acids. The J segment lost 1 base and the V segment lost 0 bases, leaving 9 bases of the junction unmatched. The CDR3, as DNA: TGTGCCAGCAGCTTGGCCGAATCCGGGACTAGCGTCCAAGAGACCCAGTACTTC. Its protein product is CASSLAESGTSVQETQYF. The full variable domain, with the rest looked up from reference TRBV5-4 and TRBJ2-5, is ETGVTQSPTHLIKTRGQQVTLRCSSQSGHNTVSWYQQALGQGPQFIFQYYREEENGRGNFPPRFSGLQFPNYSSELNVNALELDDSALYLCASSLAESGTSVQETQYFGPGTRLLVL.

CDR3 in DNA: TGTGCCAGCAGTTCAGGGCTCACAGATACGCAGTATTTT. The encoded protein is CASSSGLTDTQYF. The chain couples TRBV27 to TRBJ2-3; the D gene is possibly TRBD1 (5 bases). The CDR3 length is 13 residues. Germline V gene lookup returns CDR1 MNHEY and CDR2 SMNVEV (reference sequence). V lost 4 bases and J lost 2, with 7 bases in between.

The chain is built from TRBV4-1 and TRBJ1-1; D is ambiguous. V lost 0 bases and J lost 3, with 5 bases in between. Germline-derived CDR1 and CDR2 are MGHRA and YSYEKL. The CDR3 runs to 13 residues. The CDR3 loop is CASSQELYTEAFF. CDR3 coding DNA: TGCGCCAGCAGCCAAGAACTTTACACTGAAGCTTTCTTT.

This rearrangement joins TRBV6-1 to TRBJ2-5; D is perhaps TRBD1 (6 bases). Trimming shortened V by 8 bases and J by 5 bases, and 15 bases separated the two germline ends. The CDR3 is 13 residues long. CDR1 and CDR2 from the germline V gene are MNHNS and SASEGT. CDR3 protein: CASLGGSLETQYF. DNA for the CDR3: TGTGCCAGCCTTGGGGGCAGTTTGGAGACCCAGTACTTC.

The gene calls are TRBV28 and TRBJ1-5; D unclear. V lost 1 base, J lost 0 bases, and 10 bases lay in between. Per germline, CDR1 MDHEN and CDR2 SYDVKM. The CDR3 sequence is 16 residues long. This chain's CDR3 is CASSLFPAVSNQPQHF. The CDR3 nucleotides read TGTGCCAGCAGTTTATTTCCGGCGGTTAGCAATCAGCCCCAGCATTTT.

The V and J genes are TRBV28 and TRBJ1-1; D remains unclear. Trimming shortened V by 2 bases and J by 3 bases, and 13 bases separated the two germline ends. The germline CDR1 and CDR2 sequences are MDHEN and SYDVKM. The CDR3 runs to 15 residues. The CDR3 DNA reads as TGTGCCAGCAGTTTAGCTGGAGTCGGGGACACTGAAGCTTTCTTT. It translates to CASSLAGVGDTEAFF.

In DNA, the CDR3 is TGTGCCAGCAGCCCCGGGACAGGGGGTGTTAAAGCTTTCTTT. This codes for CASSPGTGGVKAFF. The chain uses TRBV5-6 and TRBJ1-1, with 11 bases identical to TRBD1. This CDR3 is 14 amino acids long. V shed 4 bases and J 9 bases; nucleotides not matched to a gene: 8. Germline V lookup: CDR1 SGHDT, CDR2 YYEEEE.

This chain uses TRBV5-1 with TRBJ1-2; TRBD1 matches at 7 bases. There are 16 residues in the CDR3. CDR1 is SGHRS, CDR2 YFSETQ, per germline. V gave up 2 bases and J gave up 4 bases; unmatched junction bases: 11. The CDR3: CASSLTRGRTIYGYTF. The DNA for the CDR3 is TGCGCCAGCAGCTTAACTAGGGGGCGAACAATCTATGGCTACACCTTC.

This sequence joins TRBV4-1 and TRBJ1-5; TRBD1 agrees at 7 bases. Per the germline V gene, CDR1 is MGHRA and CDR2 is YSYEKL. With V trimmed by 0 bases and J by 4 bases, 9 bases remained unmatched. There are 17 residues in the CDR3. CDR3 residues: CASSQDLRQGSNQPQHF. Here the CDR3 DNA reads TGCGCCAGCAGCCAAGATTTGCGACAGGGTAGTAATCAGCCCCAGCATTTT.

In DNA, the CDR3 is TGTGCCAGCAGCTCCAGGGGGCCCTACGAGCAGTACTTC. This translates into CASSSRGPYEQYF. The J gene is TRBJ2-7, the V gene TRBV11-2; 8 nucleotides align to TRBD1. Germline V lookup: CDR1 SGHAT, CDR2 FQNNGV. V was clipped by 4 bases and J by 2 bases; unmatched bases: 1. The CDR3 has 13 residues.

This chain links TRBV15 with TRBJ2-7; 7 positions agree with TRBD1. Trimming at V came to 1 base and at J to 4 bases, leaving 16 bases not matched to a gene. The CDR3 consists of 18 residues. Germline-derived CDR1 and CDR2 are LNHNV and YYDKDF (reference sequence). The CDR3 DNA follows: TGTGCCACCAGCAGAGCGTTATCACTACAGGGGAAGGAATACGAGCAGTACTTC. Amino acids: CATSRALSLQGKEYEQYF.

The rearrangement joins TRBV28 to TRBJ1-2, with unresolved D. Germline V gives CDR1 MDHEN, CDR2 SYDVKM. V gave up 0 bases and J gave up 8 bases, with 10 bases separating them. This CDR3 region has 13 residues. CDR3 protein: CASSLWFRWGYTF. The CDR3, as DNA: TGTGCCAGCAGTTTATGGTTCCGGTGGGGCTACACCTTC.

A word on this clone: Other DNA sequences in this sample translate to the same CDR3. The chain uses TRBV4-1 and TRBJ1-1; tentatively, D is TRBD1 (6 bases). V was trimmed by 3 bases and J by 3 bases, leaving 8 bases between them. The CDR3 is 13 amino acids. Germline V CDR1 and CDR2: MGHRA, YSYEKL. As DNA, the CDR3 is TGCGCCAGCAGCCAGCAGGGGCACACTGAAGCTTTCTTT. Translating gives CASSQQGHTEAFF.

The chain combines TRBV5-4 with TRBJ1-1; 9 bases are shared with TRBD1. The V gene's germline CDR1 is SGHNT and CDR2 YYREEE (reference sequence). The CDR3 contains 15 residues. With 7 bases clipped from V and 3 bases from J, the junction kept 10 bases outside the gene matches. In nucleotides, the CDR3 is TGTGCCAGCCGCCGGGACAGGGTAGAGGACACTGAAGCTTTCTTT. Amino acid sequence: CASRRDRVEDTEAFF.

The rearrangement joins TRBV10-2 to TRBJ1-5; 7 bases agree with TRBD1. The germline V gene encodes CDR1 WSHSY and CDR2 SAAADI. V was pared by 6 bases and J by 2 bases, with 1 base of the junction left unmatched. This CDR3 has 13 amino acids. This CDR3 is CASSTGGNQPQHF. The DNA of the CDR3 is TGCGCCAGCAGCACAGGGGGCAATCAGCCCCAGCATTTT.